The 2 T cell receptor beta chains reported below all come from one sample, sequenced in a study of shared clonotypes between healthy human individuals. The naive CD8 population came from CD45RO-negative cells selected for CCR7, without terminally differentiated effector memory CD45RA+ cells. Repertoires were generated with immunoSEQ multiplex PCR, while TCRdb's copy carries only in-frame clones and drops some. The sample has hundreds of thousands of clones; around 95% are singletons. The sequenced material came from naive CD8+ T cells sorted from blood. These TCRs come from a woman in her 30s in good health.

This clone was recorded once. In nucleotides, the CDR3 is TGTGCCAGCAGTTATGTCAGGGGCGCTGAAGCTTTCTTT. Its translation: CASSYVRGAEAFF. V is TRBV6-5 and J is TRBJ1-1; TRBD1 is a possible D gene (6 bases). This CDR3 region has 13 residues. Germline values: CDR1 MNHEY, CDR2 SVGAGI. V lost 3 bases and J lost 6, with 11 bases in between.

The chain joins TRBV6-6 to TRBJ2-7, with no clear D. Germline CDR1 MNHNY, CDR2 SVGAGI (reference sequence). Deletions cut 5 bases from V and 4 bases from J, with 9 bases between. The CDR3 runs to 12 residues. The CDR3 coding sequence is TGTGCCAGCAGTAAGGGTGGGTACGAGCAGTACTTC. Protein product: CASSKGGYEQYF.